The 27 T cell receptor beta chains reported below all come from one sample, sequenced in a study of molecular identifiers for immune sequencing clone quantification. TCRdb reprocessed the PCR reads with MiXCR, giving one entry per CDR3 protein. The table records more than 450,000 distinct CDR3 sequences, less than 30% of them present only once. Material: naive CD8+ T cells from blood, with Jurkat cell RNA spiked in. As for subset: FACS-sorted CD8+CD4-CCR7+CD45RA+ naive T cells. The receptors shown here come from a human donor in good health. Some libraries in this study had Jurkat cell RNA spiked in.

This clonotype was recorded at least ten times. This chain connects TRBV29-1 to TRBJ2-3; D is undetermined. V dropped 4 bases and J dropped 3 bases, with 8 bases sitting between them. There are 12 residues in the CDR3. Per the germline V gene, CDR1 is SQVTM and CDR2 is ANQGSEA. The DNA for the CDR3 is TGCAGCGTTGTGTGGGGAACAGATACGCAGTATTTT. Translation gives CSVVWGTDTQYF.

The CDR3: CASSQNWGPGNTIYF. CDR3 in DNA: TGTGCCAGCAGTCAGAACTGGGGGCCCGGGAACACCATATATTTT. The chain uses TRBV9 and TRBJ1-3; tentative D call: TRBD1 (6 bases). Germline V lookup: CDR1 SGDLS, CDR2 YYNGEE. The CDR3 loop spans 15 amino acids. V lost 5 bases, J lost 7 bases, and 19 bases lay in between. Using reference TRBV9 and TRBJ1-3 for the parts outside the CDR3, the full variable domain is DSGVTQTPKHLITATGQRVTLRCSPRSGDLSVYWYQQSLDQGLQFLIQYYNGEERAKGNILERFSAQQFPDLHSELNLSSLELGDSALYFCASSQNWGPGNTIYFGEGSWLTVV.

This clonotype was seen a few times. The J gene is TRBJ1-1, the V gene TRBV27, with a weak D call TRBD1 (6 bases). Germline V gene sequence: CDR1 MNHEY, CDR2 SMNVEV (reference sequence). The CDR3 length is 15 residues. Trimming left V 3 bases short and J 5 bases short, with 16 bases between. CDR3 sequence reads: CASSLQGEGVTEAFF. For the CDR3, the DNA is TGTGCCAGCAGTTTGCAGGGTGAGGGGGTGACTGAAGCTTTCTTT.

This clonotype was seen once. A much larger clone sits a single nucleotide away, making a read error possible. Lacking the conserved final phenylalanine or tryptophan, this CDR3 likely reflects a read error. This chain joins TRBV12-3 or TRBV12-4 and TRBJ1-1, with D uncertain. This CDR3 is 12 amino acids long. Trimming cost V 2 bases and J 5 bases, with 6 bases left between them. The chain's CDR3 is CASSLSRTEAFL. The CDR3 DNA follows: TGTGCCAGCAGTTTATCGCGGACTGAAGCTTTCCTT.

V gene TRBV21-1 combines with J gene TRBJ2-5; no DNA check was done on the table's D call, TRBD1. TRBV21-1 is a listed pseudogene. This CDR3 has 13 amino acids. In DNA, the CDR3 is TGTGCCAGCAGCAAAAGGGGGCTCGAGACCCAGTACTTC. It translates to CASSKRGLETQYF.

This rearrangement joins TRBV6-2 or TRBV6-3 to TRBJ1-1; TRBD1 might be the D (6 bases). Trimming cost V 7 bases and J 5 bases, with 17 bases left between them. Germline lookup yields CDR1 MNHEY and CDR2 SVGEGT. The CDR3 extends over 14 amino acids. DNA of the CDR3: TGTGCCAGCACTTCAAGGGGGTTGTGGACTGAAGCTTTCTTT. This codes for CASTSRGLWTEAFF.

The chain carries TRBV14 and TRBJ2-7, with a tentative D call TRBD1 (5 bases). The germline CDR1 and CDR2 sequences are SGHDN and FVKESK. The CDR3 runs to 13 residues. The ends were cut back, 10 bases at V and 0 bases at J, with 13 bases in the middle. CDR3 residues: CATTQDTSYEQYF. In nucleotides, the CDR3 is TGTGCCACCACCCAGGACACCTCCTACGAGCAGTACTTC.

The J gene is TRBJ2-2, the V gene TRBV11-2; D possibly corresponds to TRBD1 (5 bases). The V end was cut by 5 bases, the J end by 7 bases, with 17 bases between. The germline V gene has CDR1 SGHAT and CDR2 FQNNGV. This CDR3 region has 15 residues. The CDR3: CASSQSQGRGGELFF. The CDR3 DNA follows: TGTGCCAGCAGCCAATCGCAGGGTAGAGGCGGGGAGCTGTTTTTT. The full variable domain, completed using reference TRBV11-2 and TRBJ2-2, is EAGVAQSPRYKIIEKRQSVAFWCNPISGHATLYWYQQILGQGPKLLIQFQNNGVVDDSQLPKDRFSAERLKGVDSTLKIQPAKLEDSAVYLCASSQSQGRGGELFFGEGSRLTVL.

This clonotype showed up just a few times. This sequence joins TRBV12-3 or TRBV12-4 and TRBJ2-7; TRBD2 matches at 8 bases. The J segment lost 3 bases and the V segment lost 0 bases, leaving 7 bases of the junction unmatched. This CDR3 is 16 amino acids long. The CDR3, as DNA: TGTGCCAGCAGTTTAGCATCTACCGGGACTAGCTACGAGCAGTACTTC. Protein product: CASSLASTGTSYEQYF.

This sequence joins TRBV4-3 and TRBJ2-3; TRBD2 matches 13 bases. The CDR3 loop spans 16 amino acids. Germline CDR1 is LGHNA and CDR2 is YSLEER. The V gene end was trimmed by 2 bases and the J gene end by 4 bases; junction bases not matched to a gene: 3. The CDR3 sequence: CASSQYGTSGADTQYF. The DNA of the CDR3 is TGCGCCAGCAGCCAATACGGGACTAGCGGGGCAGATACGCAGTATTTT.

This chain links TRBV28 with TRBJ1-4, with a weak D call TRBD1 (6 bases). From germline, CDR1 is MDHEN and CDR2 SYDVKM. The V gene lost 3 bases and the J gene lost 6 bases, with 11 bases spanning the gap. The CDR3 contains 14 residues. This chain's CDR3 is CASSFQGSDEKLFF. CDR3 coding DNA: TGTGCCAGCAGTTTTCAGGGGAGCGATGAAAAACTGTTTTTT. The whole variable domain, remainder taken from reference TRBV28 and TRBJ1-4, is DVKVTQSSRYLVKRTGEKVFLECVQDMDHENMFWYRQDPGLGLRLIYFSYDVKMKEKGDIPEGYSVSREKKERFSLILESASTNQTSMYLCASSFQGSDEKLFFGSGTQLSVL.

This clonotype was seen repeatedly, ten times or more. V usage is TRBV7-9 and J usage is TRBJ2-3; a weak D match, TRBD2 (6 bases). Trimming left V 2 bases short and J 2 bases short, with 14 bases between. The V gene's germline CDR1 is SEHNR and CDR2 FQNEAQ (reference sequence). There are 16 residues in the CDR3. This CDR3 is CASSLSGGVDTDTQYF. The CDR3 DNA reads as TGTGCCAGCAGCTTATCCGGCGGGGTAGACACAGATACGCAGTATTTT.

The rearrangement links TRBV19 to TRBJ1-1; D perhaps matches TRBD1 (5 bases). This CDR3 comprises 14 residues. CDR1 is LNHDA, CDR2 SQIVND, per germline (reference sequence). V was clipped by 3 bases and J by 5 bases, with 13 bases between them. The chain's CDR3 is CASSMQDTGTEAFF. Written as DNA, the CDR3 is TGTGCCAGTAGTATGCAGGACACTGGGACTGAAGCTTTCTTT.

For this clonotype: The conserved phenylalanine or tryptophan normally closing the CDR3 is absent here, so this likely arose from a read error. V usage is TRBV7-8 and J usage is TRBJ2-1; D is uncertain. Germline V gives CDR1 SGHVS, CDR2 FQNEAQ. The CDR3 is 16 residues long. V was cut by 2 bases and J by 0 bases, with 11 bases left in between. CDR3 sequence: CASSLYPESSYNEQFI. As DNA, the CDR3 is TGTGCCAGCAGCTTATACCCAGAGAGCTCCTACAATGAGCAGTTCATC.

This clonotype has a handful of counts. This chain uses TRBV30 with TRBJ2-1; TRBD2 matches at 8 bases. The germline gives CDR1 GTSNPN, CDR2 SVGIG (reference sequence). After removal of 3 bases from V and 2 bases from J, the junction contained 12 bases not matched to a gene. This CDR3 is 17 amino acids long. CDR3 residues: CAWRSTVAGMTYNEQFF. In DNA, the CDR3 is TGTGCCTGGAGGAGTACGGTAGCGGGGATGACCTACAATGAGCAGTTCTTC.

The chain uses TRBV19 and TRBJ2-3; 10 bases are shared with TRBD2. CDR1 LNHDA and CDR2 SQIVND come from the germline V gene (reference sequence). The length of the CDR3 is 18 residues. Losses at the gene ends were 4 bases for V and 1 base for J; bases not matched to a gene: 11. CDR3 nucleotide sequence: TGTGCCAGTAGTACGCTCAGCGGGAGGGCCTCTCGCACAGATACGCAGTATTTT. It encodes CASSTLSGRASRTDTQYF.

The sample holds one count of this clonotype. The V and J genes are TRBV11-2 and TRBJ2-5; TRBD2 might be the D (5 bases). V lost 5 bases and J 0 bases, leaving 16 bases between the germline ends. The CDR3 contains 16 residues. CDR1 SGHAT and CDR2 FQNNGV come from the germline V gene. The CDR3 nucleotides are TGTGCCAGCAGCGTAGTTGGTTTCGGGGACCAAGAGACCCAGTACTTC. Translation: CASSVVGFGDQETQYF.

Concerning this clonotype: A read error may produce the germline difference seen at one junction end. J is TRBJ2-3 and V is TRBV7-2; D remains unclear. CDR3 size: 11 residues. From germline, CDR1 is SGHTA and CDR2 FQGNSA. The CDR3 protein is CACSFADTQYF. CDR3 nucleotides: TGTGCCTGCAGCTTTGCAGATACGCAGTATTTT.

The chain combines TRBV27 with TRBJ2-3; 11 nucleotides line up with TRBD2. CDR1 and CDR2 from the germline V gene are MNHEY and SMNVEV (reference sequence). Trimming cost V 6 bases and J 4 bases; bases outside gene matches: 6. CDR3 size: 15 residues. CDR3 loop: CASRPLAGVADTQYF. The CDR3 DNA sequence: TGTGCCAGCAGGCCACTAGCGGGAGTGGCAGATACGCAGTATTTT.

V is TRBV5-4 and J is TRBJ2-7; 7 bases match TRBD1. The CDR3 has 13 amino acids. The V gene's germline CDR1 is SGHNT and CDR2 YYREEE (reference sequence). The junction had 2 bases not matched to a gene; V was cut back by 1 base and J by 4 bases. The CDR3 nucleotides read TGTGCCAGCAGCTTGCAGGGGGAGTACGAGCAGTACTTC. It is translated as CASSLQGEYEQYF.

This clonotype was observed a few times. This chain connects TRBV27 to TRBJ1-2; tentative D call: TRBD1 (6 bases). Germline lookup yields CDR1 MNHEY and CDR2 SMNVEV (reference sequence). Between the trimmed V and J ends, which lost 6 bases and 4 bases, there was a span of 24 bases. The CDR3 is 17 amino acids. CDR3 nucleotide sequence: TGTGCCAGCAGCTCCTTGATCAGGGGTAGTGTCAGCTATGGCTACACCTTC. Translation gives CASSSLIRGSVSYGYTF.

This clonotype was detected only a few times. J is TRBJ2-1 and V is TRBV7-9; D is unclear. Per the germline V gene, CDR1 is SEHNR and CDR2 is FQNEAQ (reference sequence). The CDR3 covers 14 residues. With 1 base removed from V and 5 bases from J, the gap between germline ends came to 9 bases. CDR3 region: CASSLVTNHNEQFF. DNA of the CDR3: TGTGCCAGCAGCTTAGTGACGAACCACAATGAGCAGTTCTTC.

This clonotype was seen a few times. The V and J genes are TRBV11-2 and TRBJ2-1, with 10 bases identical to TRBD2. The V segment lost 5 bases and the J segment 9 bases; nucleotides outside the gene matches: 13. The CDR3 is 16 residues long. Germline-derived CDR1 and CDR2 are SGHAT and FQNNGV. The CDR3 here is CASSLIGAGGRSEQFF. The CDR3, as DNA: TGTGCCAGCAGCCTTATAGGAGCGGGGGGGCGAAGTGAGCAGTTCTTC.

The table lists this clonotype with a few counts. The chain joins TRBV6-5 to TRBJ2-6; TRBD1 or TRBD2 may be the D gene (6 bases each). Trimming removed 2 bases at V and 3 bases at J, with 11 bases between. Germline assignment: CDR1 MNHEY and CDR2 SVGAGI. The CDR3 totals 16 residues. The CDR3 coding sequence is TGTGCCAGCAGTTACAGTGGGGGGCTTGGGGCCAACGTCCTGACTTTC. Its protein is CASSYSGGLGANVLTF.

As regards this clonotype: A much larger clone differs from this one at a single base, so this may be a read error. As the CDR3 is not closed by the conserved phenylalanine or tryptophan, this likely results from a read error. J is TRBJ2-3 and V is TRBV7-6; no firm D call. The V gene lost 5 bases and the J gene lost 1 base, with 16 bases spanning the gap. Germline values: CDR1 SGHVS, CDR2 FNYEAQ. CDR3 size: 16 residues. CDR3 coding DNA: TGTGCCAGCAGCACTCACCCACAGTGGGGCACAGATACGCAGTATCTT. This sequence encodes CASSTHPQWGTDTQYL.

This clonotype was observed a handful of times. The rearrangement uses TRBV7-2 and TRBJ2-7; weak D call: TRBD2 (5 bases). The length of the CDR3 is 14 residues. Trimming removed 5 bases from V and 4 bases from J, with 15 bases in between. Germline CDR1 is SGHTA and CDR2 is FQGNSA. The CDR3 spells CASSRPERHYEQYF. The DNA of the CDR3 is TGTGCCAGCAGCAGACCCGAGCGGCATTACGAGCAGTACTTC.

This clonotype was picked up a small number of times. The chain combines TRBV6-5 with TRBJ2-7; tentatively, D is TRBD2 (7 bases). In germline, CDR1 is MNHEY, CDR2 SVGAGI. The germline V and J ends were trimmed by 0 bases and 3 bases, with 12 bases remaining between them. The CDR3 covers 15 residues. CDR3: CASSYSPGGGYEQYF. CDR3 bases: TGTGCCAGCAGTTACTCCCCGGGGGGCGGCTACGAGCAGTACTTC.